This entry features one TCR beta chain sequence. Its cognate antigen is unknown. Germline CDR1 and CDR2: SGHTA and FQGNSA. The CDR3 is made up of 16 amino acids. V shed 2 bases, J shed 2 bases, and the junction held 5 bases outside the gene matches. The sample originates from a study of T-cell memory formation after mild COVID-19. Study as a whole: Among the donors, TCR clusters were largely specific to each donor. Study outcomes and limitations: The appearance of some responding clones in pre-infection memory suggested that cross-reactive memory joined. Among contracting clones, CD4+ were mainly CM/EM and CD8+ enriched in EMRA. Confirmation was lacking for SARS-CoV-2 specificity of second-wave clones that peaked on day 37.

TCRdb re-called the 5' RACE reads through MiXCR, storing one row per CDR3 protein. The repertoire holds around 420,000 distinct CDR3 sequences, with around 24% as singletons. The V and J genes are TRBV7-2 and TRBJ2-3; 9 bases line up with TRBD2. The clonotype comes from an adult woman who had mild COVID-19 (a few samples of this study predate the infection). Cell type and time point are not known. Sequencing input: PBMCs or a T cell subset sorted from them (not recorded which). Here the CDR3 reads CASSLSGGMITDTQYF. The CDR3 nucleotides read TGTGCCAGCAGCTTAAGCGGGGGGATGATCACAGATACGCAGTATTTT. Using reference TRBV7-2 and TRBJ2-3 for the parts outside the CDR3, the full variable domain is GAGVSQSPSNKVTEKGKDVELRCDPISGHTALYWYRQSLGQGLEFLIYFQGNSAPDKSGLPSDRFSAERTGGSVSTLTIQRTQQEDSAVYLCASSLSGGMITDTQYFGPGTRLTVL.